This T cell receptor beta chain emerged from a study of T cells in Graves' hyperthyroidism and ophthalmopathy. Study-wide results and caveats: Most clonotypes that expanded in the thyroid above 0.001 also showed up in blood.

Germline loops: CDR1 LGHDT, CDR2 YNNKEL (reference sequence). The CDR3 is 16 amino acids. Unmatched junction bases numbered 9, after V lost 3 bases and J lost 4 bases. The table lists this clonotype with many counts. Its antigen is as yet unknown. Amplification of TCR beta CDR3 regions used RNA as the template. Researchers ran a first-round RT-PCR on the TCR CDR3 using the HTBI primer set. One entry per CDR3 protein results from TCRdb running MiXCR on the multiplex PCR reads. Of approximately 620,000 distinct CDR3 sequences listed, about a sixth are singletons. The TCR was taken from a woman aged 40 to 50 with Graves' ophthalmopathy. The rearrangement links TRBV3-1 to TRBJ2-1; 7 nucleotides line up with TRBD1. Sequenced sample: blood. CDR3 sequence: CASSQIGGAGYNEQFF. The CDR3 region has the DNA TGTGCCAGCAGCCAGATAGGGGGCGCGGGTTACAATGAGCAGTTCTTC.